The T cell receptor beta chain under discussion was sequenced for a study of post-analysis software for immune sequencing data. In the study overall: Relapsing-remitting, secondary progressive and progressive-relapsing courses of multiple sclerosis were included.

The count of this clonotype is one. The antigen remains unidentified. Study results and limitations: The F measure placed samples prepared in the same batch into strongly shared clusters. Multiple sclerosis was associated with a significant reduction in normalized Chao1 diversity relative to controls. The study found TRBV5-6, TRBV5-1 and TRBV20-1 among several TRBV segments more frequent in patients than controls.

The TCR beta cDNA libraries contained unique molecular identifiers. Between about 0.85 and 11 million T cells gave rise to 450,000 to 650,000 cDNA molecules. TCRdb independently ran MiXCR on the PCR reads; one entry per CDR3 protein. The repertoire holds under 900,000 distinct CDR3 sequences, around 53% seen once, with approximately 4.3% in the top ten. The CDR3 runs 15 residues. The germline V gene has CDR1 DFQATT and CDR2 SNEGSKA (reference sequence). V gave up 0 bases and J gave up 6 bases, with 15 bases separating them. Sequencing used blood. The clonotype was recovered from a girl aged 5 to 17 with multiple sclerosis. V and J are TRBV20-1 and TRBJ2-1; maybe TRBD2 (5 bases). The CDR3 DNA reads as TGCAGTGCTAGAGATCCCCTAGCAACACCCAATGAGCAGTTCTTC. It translates to CSARDPLATPNEQFF.